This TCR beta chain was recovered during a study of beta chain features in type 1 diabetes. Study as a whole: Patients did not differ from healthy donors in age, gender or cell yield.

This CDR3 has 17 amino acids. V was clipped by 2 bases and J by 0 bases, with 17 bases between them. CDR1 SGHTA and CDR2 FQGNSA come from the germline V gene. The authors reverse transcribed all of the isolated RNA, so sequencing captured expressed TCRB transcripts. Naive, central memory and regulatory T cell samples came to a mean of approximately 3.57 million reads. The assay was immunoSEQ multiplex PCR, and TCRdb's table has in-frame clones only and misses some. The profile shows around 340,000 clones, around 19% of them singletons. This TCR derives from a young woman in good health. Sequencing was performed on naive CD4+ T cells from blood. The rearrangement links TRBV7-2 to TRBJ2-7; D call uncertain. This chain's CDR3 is CASSLTATPRSSYEQYF. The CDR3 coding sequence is TGTGCCAGCAGCTTAACAGCTACCCCCCGAAGCTCCTACGAGCAGTACTTC.